The 2 T cell receptor beta chains below were found in one sample sequenced in a study of immune heterogeneity within non-small cell lung tumors. Template was bulk tumor genomic DNA, roughly 600 ng per sample. Collection of several biopsies per primary tumor, spaced far apart, took place during surgery. Patients had untreated, newly diagnosed non-small cell lung cancer and underwent curative surgery. It was with 32 V and 13 J primers that multiplex PCR amplified TCR beta CDR3. TCRdb re-called the multiplex PCR reads through MiXCR, storing one row per CDR3 protein. This sample carries fewer than 25,000 distinct CDR3 sequences, approximately 26% of them seen once, and the ten largest clones take around 4.1%. Sequenced input: lung tumor tissue. The receptors were sampled from a middle-aged man with non-small cell lung cancer.

This clonotype was seen many times. V gene TRBV18 combines with J gene TRBJ1-4; D remains ambiguous. CDR3 length: 14 amino acids. V lost 3 bases, J lost 4 bases, and 9 bases lay in between. Germline values: CDR1 KGHSH, CDR2 LQKENI. The CDR3: CASSPTGGNEKLFF. The CDR3 DNA follows: TGTGCCAGCTCACCCACGGGTGGTAATGAAAAACTGTTTTTT. The entire variable domain, with the rest obtained from reference TRBV18 and TRBJ1-4, is as follows: NAGVMQNPRHLVRRRGQEARLRCSPMKGHSHVYWYRQLPEEGLKFMVYLQKENIIDESGMPKERFSAEFPKEGPSILRIQQVVRGDSAAYFCASSPTGGNEKLFFGSGTQLSVL.

Turning to this clonotype: A much larger clone is a single base away; this may be a read error. V gene TRBV2 combines with J gene TRBJ2-3; possibly TRBD2 for D (5 bases). From germline, CDR1 is SNHLY and CDR2 FYNNEI. This CDR3 is built from 13 residues. CDR3 DNA: TGTGCTGAGTCTAGAGGGAGTGCAGATACGCAGTATTTT. This gives the protein CAESRGSADTQYF.